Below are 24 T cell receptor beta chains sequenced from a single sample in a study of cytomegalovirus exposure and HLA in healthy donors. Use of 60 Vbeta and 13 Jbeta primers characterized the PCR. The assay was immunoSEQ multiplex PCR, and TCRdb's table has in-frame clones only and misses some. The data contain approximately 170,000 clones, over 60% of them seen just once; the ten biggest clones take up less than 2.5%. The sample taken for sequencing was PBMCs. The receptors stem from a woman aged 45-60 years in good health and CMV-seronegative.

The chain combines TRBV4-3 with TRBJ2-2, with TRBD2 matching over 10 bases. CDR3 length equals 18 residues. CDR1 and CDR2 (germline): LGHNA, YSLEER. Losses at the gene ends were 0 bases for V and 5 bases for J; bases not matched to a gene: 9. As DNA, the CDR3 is TGCGCCAGCAGCCAAGAACTAGCGGGGAGAGCGGATACCGGGGAGCTGTTTTTT. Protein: CASSQELAGRADTGELFF.

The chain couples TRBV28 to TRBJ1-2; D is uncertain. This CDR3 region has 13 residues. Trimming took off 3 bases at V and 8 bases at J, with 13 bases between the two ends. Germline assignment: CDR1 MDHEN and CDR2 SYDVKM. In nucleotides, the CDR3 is TGTGCCAGCAGTTTGGGTGGGTTGCGGGGCTACACCTTC. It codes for CASSLGGLRGYTF.

The CDR3 coding sequence is TGCGCCAGCAGCTTCACAGGGGGGGATAACTATGGCTACACCTTC. Residues: CASSFTGGDNYGYTF. V gene TRBV4-1 combines with J gene TRBJ1-2; 8 positions agree with TRBD1. The CDR3 runs 15 residues. Unmatched junction bases numbered 6, after V lost 5 bases and J lost 1 base. The germline CDR1 and CDR2 sequences are MGHRA and YSYEKL.

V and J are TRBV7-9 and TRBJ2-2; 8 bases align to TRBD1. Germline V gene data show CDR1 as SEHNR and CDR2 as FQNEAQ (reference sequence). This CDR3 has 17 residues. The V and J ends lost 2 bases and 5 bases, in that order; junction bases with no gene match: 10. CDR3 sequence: CASSLRGQGAGTGELFF. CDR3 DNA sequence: TGTGCCAGCAGCTTAAGAGGCCAGGGGGCCGGGACCGGGGAGCTGTTTTTT.

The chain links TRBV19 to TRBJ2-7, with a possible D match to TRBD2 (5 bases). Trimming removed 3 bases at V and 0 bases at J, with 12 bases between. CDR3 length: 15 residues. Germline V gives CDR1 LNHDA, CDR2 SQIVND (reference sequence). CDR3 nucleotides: TGTGCCAGTAGTATTTCCCTAACTAGCTCCTACGAGCAGTACTTC. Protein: CASSISLTSSYEQYF.

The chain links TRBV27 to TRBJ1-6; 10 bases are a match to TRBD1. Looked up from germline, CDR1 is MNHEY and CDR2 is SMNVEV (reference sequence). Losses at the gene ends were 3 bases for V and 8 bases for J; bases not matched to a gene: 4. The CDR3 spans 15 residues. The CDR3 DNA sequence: TGTGCCAGCAGTTTCGACAGGGGGCTATATTCACCCCTCCACTTT. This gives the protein CASSFDRGLYSPLHF.

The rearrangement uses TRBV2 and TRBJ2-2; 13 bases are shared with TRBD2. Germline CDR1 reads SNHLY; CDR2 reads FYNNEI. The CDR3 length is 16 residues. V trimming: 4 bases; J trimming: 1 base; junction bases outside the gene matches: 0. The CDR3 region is CASSGLAGGNTGELFF. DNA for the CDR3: TGTGCCAGCAGTGGACTAGCGGGGGGGAACACCGGGGAGCTGTTTTTT.

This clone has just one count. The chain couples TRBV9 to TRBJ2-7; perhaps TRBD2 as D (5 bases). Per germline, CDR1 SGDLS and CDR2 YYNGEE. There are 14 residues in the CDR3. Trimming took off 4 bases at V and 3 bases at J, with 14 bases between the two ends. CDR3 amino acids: CASSLRTEDYEQYF. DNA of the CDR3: TGTGCCAGCAGCCTTCGGACGGAGGACTACGAGCAGTACTTC.

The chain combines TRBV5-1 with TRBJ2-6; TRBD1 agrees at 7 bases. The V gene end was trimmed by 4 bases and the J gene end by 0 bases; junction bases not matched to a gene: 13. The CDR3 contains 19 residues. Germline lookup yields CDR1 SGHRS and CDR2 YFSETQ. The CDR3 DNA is TGCGCCAGCAGCCCTGATCACCAGGGGGTTCCCTCTGGGGCCAACGTCCTGACTTTC. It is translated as CASSPDHQGVPSGANVLTF.

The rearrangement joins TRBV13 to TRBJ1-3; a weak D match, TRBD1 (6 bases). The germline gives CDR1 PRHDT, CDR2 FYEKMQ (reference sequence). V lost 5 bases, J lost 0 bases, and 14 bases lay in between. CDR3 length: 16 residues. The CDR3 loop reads CASSPTGTSSGNTIYF. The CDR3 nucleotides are TGTGCCAGCAGCCCCACAGGGACGAGCTCTGGAAACACCATATATTTT.

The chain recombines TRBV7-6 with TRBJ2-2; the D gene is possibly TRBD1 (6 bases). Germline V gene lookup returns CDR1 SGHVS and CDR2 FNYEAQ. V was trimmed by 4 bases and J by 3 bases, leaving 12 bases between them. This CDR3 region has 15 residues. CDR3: CASSSSQGYTGELFF. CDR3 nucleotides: TGTGCCAGCAGCTCCTCGCAGGGGTACACCGGGGAGCTGTTTTTT. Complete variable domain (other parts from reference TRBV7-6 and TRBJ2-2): GAGVSQSPRYKVTKRGQDVALRCDPISGHVSLYWYRQALGQGPEFLTYFNYEAQQDKSGLPNDRFSAERPEGSISTLTIQRTEQRDSAMYRCASSSSQGYTGELFFGEGSRLTVL.

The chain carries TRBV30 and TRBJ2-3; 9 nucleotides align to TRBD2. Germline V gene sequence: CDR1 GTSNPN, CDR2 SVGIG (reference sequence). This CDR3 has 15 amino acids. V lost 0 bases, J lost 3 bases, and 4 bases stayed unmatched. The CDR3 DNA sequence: TGTGCCTGGAGTGTACGGCGGGGGGGGACAGATACGCAGTATTTT. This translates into CAWSVRRGGTDTQYF.

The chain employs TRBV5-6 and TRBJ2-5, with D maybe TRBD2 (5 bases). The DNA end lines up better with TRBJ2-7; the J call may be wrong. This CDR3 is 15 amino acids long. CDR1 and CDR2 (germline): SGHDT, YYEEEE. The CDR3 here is CASSLASRGRNEQYF. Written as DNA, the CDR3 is TGTGCCAGCAGCTTGGCCAGCCGGGGTAGGAACGAGCAGTACTTC.

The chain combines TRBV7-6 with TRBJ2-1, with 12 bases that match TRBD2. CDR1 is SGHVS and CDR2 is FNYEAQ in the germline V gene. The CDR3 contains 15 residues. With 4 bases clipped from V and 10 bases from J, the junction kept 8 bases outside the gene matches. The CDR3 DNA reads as TGTGCCAGCAGCTCCCTAGCGGGGGGGCCGGTGGAGCAGTTCTTC. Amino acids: CASSSLAGGPVEQFF. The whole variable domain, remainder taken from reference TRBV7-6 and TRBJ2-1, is GAGVSQSPRYKVTKRGQDVALRCDPISGHVSLYWYRQALGQGPEFLTYFNYEAQQDKSGLPNDRFSAERPEGSISTLTIQRTEQRDSAMYRCASSSLAGGPVEQFFGPGTRLTVL.

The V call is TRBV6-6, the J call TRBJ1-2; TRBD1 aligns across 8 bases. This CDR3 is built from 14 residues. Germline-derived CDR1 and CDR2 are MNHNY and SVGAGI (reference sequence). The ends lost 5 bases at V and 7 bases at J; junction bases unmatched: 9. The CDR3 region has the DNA TGTGCCAGCAGTACCGGGGACAGGTCTGTTGGCTACACCTTC. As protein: CASSTGDRSVGYTF.

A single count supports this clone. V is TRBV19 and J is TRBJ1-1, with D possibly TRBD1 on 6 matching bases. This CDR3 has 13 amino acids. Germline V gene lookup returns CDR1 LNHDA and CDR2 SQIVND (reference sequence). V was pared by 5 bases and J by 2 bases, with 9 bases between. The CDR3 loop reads CASSPGANTEAFF. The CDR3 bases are TGTGCCAGTAGTCCAGGGGCTAACACTGAAGCTTTCTTT.

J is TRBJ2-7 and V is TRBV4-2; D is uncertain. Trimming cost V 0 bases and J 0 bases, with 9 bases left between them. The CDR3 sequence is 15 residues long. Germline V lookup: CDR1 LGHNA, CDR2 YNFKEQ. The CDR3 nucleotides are TGTGCCAGCAGCCAAGAAATCGATAGCTCCTACGAGCAGTACTTC. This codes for CASSQEIDSSYEQYF.

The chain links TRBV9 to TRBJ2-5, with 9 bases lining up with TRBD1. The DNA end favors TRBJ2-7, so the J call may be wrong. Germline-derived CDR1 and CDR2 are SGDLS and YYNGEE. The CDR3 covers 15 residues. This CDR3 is CASSVGGTGSYEQYF. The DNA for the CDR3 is TGTGCCAGCAGCGTAGGGGGGACAGGGTCCTACGAGCAGTACTTC.

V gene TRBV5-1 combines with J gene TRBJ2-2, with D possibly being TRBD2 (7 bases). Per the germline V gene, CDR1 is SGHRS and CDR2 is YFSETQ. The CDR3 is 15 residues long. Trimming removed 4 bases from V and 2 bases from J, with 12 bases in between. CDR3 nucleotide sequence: TGCGCCAGCAGCGCGGGGGCACTAAACACCGGGGAGCTGTTTTTT. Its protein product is CASSAGALNTGELFF.

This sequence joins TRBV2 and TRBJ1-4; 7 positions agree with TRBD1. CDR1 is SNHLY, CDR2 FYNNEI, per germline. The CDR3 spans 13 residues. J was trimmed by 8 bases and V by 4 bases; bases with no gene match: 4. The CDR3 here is CASSGGTAEKLFF. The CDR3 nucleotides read TGTGCCAGCAGTGGGGGGACAGCGGAAAAACTGTTTTTT.

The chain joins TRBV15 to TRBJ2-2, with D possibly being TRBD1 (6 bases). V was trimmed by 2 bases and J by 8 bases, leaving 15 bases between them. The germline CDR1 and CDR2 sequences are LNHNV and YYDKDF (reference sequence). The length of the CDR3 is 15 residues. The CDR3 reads CATSRQTGLPGELFF. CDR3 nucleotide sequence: TGTGCCACCAGCAGACAAACAGGGTTGCCGGGGGAGCTGTTTTTT. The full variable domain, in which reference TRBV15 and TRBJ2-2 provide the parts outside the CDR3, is DAMVIQNPRYQVTQFGKPVTLSCSQTLNHNVMYWYQQKSSQAPKLLFHYYDKDFNNEADTPDNFQSRRPNTSFCFLDIRSPGLGDTAMYLCATSRQTGLPGELFFGEGSRLTVL.

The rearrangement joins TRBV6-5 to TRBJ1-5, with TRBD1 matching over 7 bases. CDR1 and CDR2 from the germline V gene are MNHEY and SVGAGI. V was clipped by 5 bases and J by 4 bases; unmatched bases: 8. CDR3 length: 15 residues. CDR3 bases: TGTGCCAGCAGTCGTGACCGGGACAGAAATCAGCCCCAGCATTTT. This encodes CASSRDRDRNQPQHF.

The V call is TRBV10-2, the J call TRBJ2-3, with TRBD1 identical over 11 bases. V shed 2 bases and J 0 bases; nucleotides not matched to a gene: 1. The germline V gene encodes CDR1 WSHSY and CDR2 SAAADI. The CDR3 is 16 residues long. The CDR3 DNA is TGCGCCAGCAGTGAGGGACAGGGGGCTAGCACAGATACGCAGTATTTT. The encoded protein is CASSEGQGASTDTQYF.

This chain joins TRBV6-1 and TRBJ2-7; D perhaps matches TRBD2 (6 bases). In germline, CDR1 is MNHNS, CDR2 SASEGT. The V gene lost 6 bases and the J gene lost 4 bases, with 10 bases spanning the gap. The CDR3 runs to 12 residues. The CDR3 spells CASRAGTYEQYF. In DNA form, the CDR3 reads TGTGCCAGCAGGGCTGGGACTTACGAGCAGTACTTC.